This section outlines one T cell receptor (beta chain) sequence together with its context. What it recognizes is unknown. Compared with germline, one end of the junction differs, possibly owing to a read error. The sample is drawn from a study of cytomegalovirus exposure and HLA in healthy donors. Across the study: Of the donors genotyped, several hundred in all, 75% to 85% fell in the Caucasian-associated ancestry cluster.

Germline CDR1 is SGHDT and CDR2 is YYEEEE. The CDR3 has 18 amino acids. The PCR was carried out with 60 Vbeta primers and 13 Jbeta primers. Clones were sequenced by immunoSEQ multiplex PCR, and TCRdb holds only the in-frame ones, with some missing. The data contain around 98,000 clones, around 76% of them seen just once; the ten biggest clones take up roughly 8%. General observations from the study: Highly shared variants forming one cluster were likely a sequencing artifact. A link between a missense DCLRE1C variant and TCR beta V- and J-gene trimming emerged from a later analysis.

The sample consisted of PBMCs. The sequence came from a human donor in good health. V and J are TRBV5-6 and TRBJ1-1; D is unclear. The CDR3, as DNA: TGTGCCAGCAGCCCCATTTTTAGGGAGGGAGTTCTAAACACTGACGCTTTCTTT. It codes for CASSPIFREGVLNTDAFF.